One sample yielded the 16 T cell receptor beta chains listed below, sequenced in a study of T cells expressing NK-cell markers (TCRdb year 2020). Receptor libraries were prepared by 5' RACE. The sample was run on an Illumina HiSeq 2000. TCRdb reprocessed the reads and provides one entry for every CDR3 protein sequence; no DNA is given. This sample's table carries some 300,000 distinct CDR3 sequences. 0.3% to 0.45% of the sample belongs to the ten largest clones. The sequenced sample was blood T cells: a sorted CD56 or NKG2C T cell subset, CD4+ or CD8+ T cells, or bulk PBMC T cells (not recorded which). The receptors shown here come from a man between 18 and 29 years old in good health. Donor details come from another sample of the same person, matched by shared clones.

CDR3 amino acids: CASSPDRAQETQYF. The chain employs TRBV7-2 and TRBJ2-5; TCRdb selects TRBD1, and the lack of DNA leaves this call unchecked. CDR1 SGHTA and CDR2 FQGNSA come from the germline V gene. The CDR3 loop spans 14 amino acids.

The chain couples TRBV12-3 or TRBV12-4 to TRBJ2-7; TCRdb names TRBD1, which stays unverified in the absence of DNA. This CDR3 contains 16 residues. CDR3 loop: CASSLARGKGSNEQYF.

The J gene is TRBJ2-4, the V gene TRBV7-2; as DNA is missing, the TRBD1 call by TCRdb cannot be tested. Germline V CDR1 and CDR2: SGHTA, FQGNSA. The length of the CDR3 is 17 residues. CDR3 loop: CASSFLWDRGSKNIQYF.

The CDR3: CSVRFVYQETQYF. The J gene is TRBJ2-5, the V gene TRBV29-1. The CDR3 extends over 13 amino acids. Germline CDR1 is SQVTM and CDR2 is ANQGSEA.

The chain is built from TRBV10-3 and TRBJ2-3. Germline loops: CDR1 ENHRY, CDR2 SYGVKD. CDR3 length: 14 residues. CDR3 loop: CAISQREGTDTQYF.

The chain joins TRBV20-1 to TRBJ2-5; TCRdb outputs TRBD2, but without DNA this stays unchecked. CDR1 is DFQATT, CDR2 SNEGSKA, per germline (reference sequence). The CDR3 length is 13 residues. The CDR3 is CSARGTSVGTQYF.

The chain links TRBV7-9 to TRBJ2-3; the TCRdb D gene call, TRBD2, has no DNA to confirm it. This CDR3 is 15 amino acids long. Germline V gene data show CDR1 as SEHNR and CDR2 as FQNEAQ (reference sequence). CDR3 in amino acids: CASSRLSGSHDTQYF.

V gene TRBV6-1 combines with J gene TRBJ2-3; the TRBD2 assignment by TCRdb is unverifiable without DNA. The CDR3 totals 15 residues. CDR1 and CDR2 from the germline V gene are MNHNS and SASEGT. The CDR3 spells CASSLMSGGSDTQYF.

The V and J genes are TRBV12-3 or TRBV12-4 and TRBJ2-1. The CDR3 spans 12 residues. CDR3 protein: CASSFIYGEQFF.

The chain is built from TRBV2 and TRBJ2-1. The CDR3 length is 12 residues. The V gene's germline CDR1 is SNHLY and CDR2 FYNNEI. The CDR3 sequence is CASTNESNEQFF.

V and J are TRBV6-1 and TRBJ2-3; TCRdb proposes TRBD2, but this gene call is untestable without DNA. Germline CDR1 is MNHNS and CDR2 is SASEGT. The length of the CDR3 is 16 residues. The CDR3 is CASMDLRTSSTDTQYF.

The chain couples TRBV10-2 to TRBJ2-1. CDR1 and CDR2 (germline): WSHSY, SAAADI. The CDR3 is 17 residues long. CDR3 amino acids: CASSEGTSIISYNEQFF.

This chain connects TRBV6-1 to TRBJ2-5; TCRdb's D call of TRBD2 is untestable without DNA. There are 14 residues in the CDR3. CDR1 is MNHNS and CDR2 is SASEGT in the germline V gene. The chain's CDR3 is CASRRLAGDETQYF.

The rearrangement links TRBV10-3 to TRBJ2-1; TCRdb's D call of TRBD1 is untestable without DNA. Looked up from germline, CDR1 is ENHRY and CDR2 is SYGVKD. The CDR3 sequence is 12 residues long. This CDR3 reads CAISVGGNEQFF.

The chain is built from TRBV20-1 and TRBJ2-3; TCRdb's D gene call, TRBD2, goes unchecked for lack of DNA. Germline CDR1 reads DFQATT; CDR2 reads SNEGSKA (reference sequence). This CDR3 is built from 14 residues. The CDR3 loop is CSASWRGSTDTQYF.

The V call is TRBV18, the J call TRBJ2-4; TCRdb's D call, TRBD1, is unchecked because there is no DNA. This CDR3 has 14 amino acids. Germline V gene data show CDR1 as KGHSH and CDR2 as LQKENI. The CDR3 reads CASSPRGFGNIQYF.